This T cell receptor (beta chain) was obtained from a study of T cell repertoires in cytomegalovirus infection. Overall study context: The public TCR beta signatures pointed to both CMV infection and matching HLA type.

Germline values: CDR1 ENHRY, CDR2 SYGVKD. Trimming removed 2 bases from V and 1 base from J; junction bases left unmatched: 11. The CDR3 is 18 residues long. Worth noting for this clonotype: Its antigen is currently unknown.

TCRdb re-called the reads through MiXCR, storing one row per CDR3 protein. The sample lists 700,000 to 900,000 distinct CDR3 sequences; just under 30% were seen once. Sample: cultured CD8+ T cells from PBMCs, taken from culture after CMV antigen stimulation. This receptor was identified in a human donor in good health (CMV status not recorded). Some clones in this sample may be carry-over from other donors' samples. The V call is TRBV10-3, the J call TRBJ1-3; TRBD1 matches 7 bases. CDR3 in DNA: TGTGCCATCAGTGAGACGCCGACAGGGAAACTTTCTGGAAACACCATATATTTT. Its translation: CAISETPTGKLSGNTIYF.